Listed below are T cell receptor beta chains from one sample, sequenced in a study of T-cell reconstitution after alpha-beta-depleted transplantation in children. One entry per CDR3 protein results from TCRdb running MiXCR on the PCR reads. The sample holds 190,000 or so distinct CDR3 sequences; 6.5% to 7.5% are singletons and the top ten take roughly 3%. Sequencing was performed on PBMCs from the stem cell graft donor, taken from the stem cell graft. These receptor sequences come from a human donor who donated a stem cell graft to a child with Wiskott-Aldrich syndrome. Both conserved end residues are part of each CDR3. The D gene is left open where the match is weak. Clone sizes are given selectively: once, few, many, or a class where the clone is expanded.

D gene	clone size	V gene	CDR3 length	J gene	CDR3 protein	CDR3 DNA
TRBD2	many	TRBV29-1	12	TRBJ2-7	CSVEGTTYEQYF	TGCAGCGTTGAGGGGACTACCTACGAGCAGTACTTC
NA	many	TRBV5-1	16	TRBJ2-6	CASSLTSVRGANVLTF	TGCGCCAGCAGCTTGACCAGCGTACGAGGGGCCAACGTCCTGACTTTC
NA	many	TRBV11-2	15	TRBJ2-2	CASSFGTTNTGELFF	TGTGCCAGCAGCTTTGGGACAACGAACACCGGGGAGCTGTTTTTT
TRBD1	many	TRBV11-2	15	TRBJ2-2	CASSLARDSTIGLFF	TGTGCCAGCAGCTTAGCCCGGGACAGCACCATCGGGCTGTTTTTT
NA	NA	TRBV18	14	TRBJ2-7	CASSPGVGRFEQYF	TGTGCCAGCTCACCAGGCGTAGGCCGCTTCGAGCAGTACTTC
NA	many	TRBV10-1	13	TRBJ2-1	CASSFGRVNEQFF	TGCGCCAGCAGTTTCGGGCGGGTGAATGAGCAGTTCTTC
TRBD2	few	TRBV20-1	15	TRBJ2-1	CSAVHGLAGDWEQFF	TGCAGTGCCGTACATGGACTAGCGGGGGACTGGGAGCAGTTCTTC
NA	once	TRBV10-3	11	TRBJ2-2	CAISETGELFF	TGTGCCATCAGTGAAACCGGGGAGCTGTTTTTT
NA	many	TRBV28	16	TRBJ2-1	CASRRQGLASYNEQFF	TGTGCCAGCAGACGCCAGGGGCTGGCCTCCTACAATGAGCAGTTCTTC
NA	NA	TRBV29-1	14	TRBJ2-2	CSAKTGALTGELFF	TGCAGCGCCAAAACGGGGGCTTTAACCGGGGAGCTGTTTTTT
NA	many	TRBV12-3/TRBV12-4	10	TRBJ2-2	CASSRRELFF	TGTGCCAGCAGCAGGAGGGAGCTGTTTTTT
NA	many	TRBV7-2	15	TRBJ2-7	CASSLAAGGRYEQYF	TGTGCCAGCAGCTTAGCAGCTGGGGGTAGGTACGAGCAGTACTTC
NA	many	TRBV5-1	16	TRBJ2-3	CASSLADHVNTDTQYF	TGCGCCAGCAGCTTGGCCGACCACGTAAACACAGATACGCAGTATTTT
NA	once	TRBV27	16	TRBJ1-1	CASSSAWRPSNTEAFF	TGTGCCAGCAGTTCTGCTTGGCGGCCTTCCAACACTGAAGCTTTCTTT
NA	many	TRBV7-6	13	TRBJ1-1	CASSLGQYTEAFF	TGTGCCAGCAGCTTAGGACAGTACACTGAAGCTTTCTTT
NA	many	TRBV7-9	14	TRBJ2-1	CASSLRDFYNEQFF	TGTGCCAGCAGCCTACGGGACTTCTACAATGAGCAGTTCTTC
NA	few	TRBV5-1	14	TRBJ1-1	CASRDIGLGTEAFF	TGCGCCAGCAGGGATATCGGGCTGGGCACTGAAGCTTTCTTT
NA	many	TRBV6-1	16	TRBJ2-1	CASSSGLSLSYNEQFF	TGTGCCAGCAGCTCTGGACTCTCCCTCTCCTACAATGAGCAGTTCTTC
NA	many	TRBV28	16	TRBJ2-1	CASSALVSGNYNEQFF	TGTGCCAGCAGTGCCCTGGTTAGCGGAAACTACAATGAGCAGTTCTTC
TRBD1	NA	TRBV10-1	18	TRBJ1-3	CASSEFMAGQGSGNTIYF	TGCGCCAGCAGTGAGTTCATGGCCGGACAGGGGTCTGGAAACACCATATATTTT
NA	many	TRBV29-1	14	TRBJ1-1	CSVVSGRAHTEAFF	TGCAGCGTTGTAAGTGGCAGGGCGCACACTGAAGCTTTCTTT
NA	few	TRBV5-1	14	TRBJ2-5	CASSVGPSGETQYF	TGCGCCAGCAGCGTGGGTCCCTCTGGGGAGACCCAGTACTTC
TRBD1	many	TRBV5-1	13	TRBJ1-1	CASSLGTANEAFF	TGCGCCAGCAGCCTGGGGACAGCAAATGAAGCTTTCTTT